The T cell receptor (beta chain) described here comes from a study of T cell repertoires in cytomegalovirus infection. Study in general: Recently described HLA-C-restricted plus well-studied HLA-B-restricted CMV epitopes were used. CMV infection together with matching HLA type was indicated by public TCR beta signatures.

Trimming removed 7 bases from V and 2 bases from J; junction bases left unmatched: 9. CDR1 and CDR2 from the germline V gene are SQVTM and ANQGSEA. The CDR3 contains 14 residues. About this clonotype: The antigen remains undetermined.

Study outcomes and limitations: Accumulated public TCR beta family frequency recognized individuals carrying CMV together with the relevant HLA. Ex vivo responses were dominated by HLA-C-restricted CMV-specific TCR beta clonotypes.

TCRdb called the reads again in MiXCR, with one record for every CDR3 protein. The table lists roughly 570,000 distinct CDR3 sequences, 35% to 50% of them singletons. The chain uses TRBV29-1 and TRBJ2-3; TRBD2 agrees at 7 bases. This sample comprised cultured PBMCs, obtained from culture after CMV antigen stimulation. The sequence was collected from a human donor in good health (CMV status not recorded). Some clones in this sample may be carry-over from other donors' samples. The CDR3 sequence: CSGYGGIVTDTQYF. The CDR3 bases are TGCAGCGGATACGGGGGGATTGTCACAGATACGCAGTATTTT.